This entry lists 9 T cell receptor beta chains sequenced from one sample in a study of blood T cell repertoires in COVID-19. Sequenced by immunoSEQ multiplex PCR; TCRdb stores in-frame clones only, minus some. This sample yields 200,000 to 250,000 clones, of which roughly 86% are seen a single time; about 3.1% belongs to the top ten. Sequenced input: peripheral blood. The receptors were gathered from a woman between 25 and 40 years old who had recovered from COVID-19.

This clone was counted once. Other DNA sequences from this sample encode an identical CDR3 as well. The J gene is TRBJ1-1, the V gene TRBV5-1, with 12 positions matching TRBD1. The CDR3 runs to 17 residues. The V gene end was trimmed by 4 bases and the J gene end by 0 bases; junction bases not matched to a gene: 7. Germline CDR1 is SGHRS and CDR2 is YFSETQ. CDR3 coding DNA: TGCGCCAGCAGCCCGGGGACAGGGGGCTTAATGAACACTGAAGCTTTCTTT. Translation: CASSPGTGGLMNTEAFF.

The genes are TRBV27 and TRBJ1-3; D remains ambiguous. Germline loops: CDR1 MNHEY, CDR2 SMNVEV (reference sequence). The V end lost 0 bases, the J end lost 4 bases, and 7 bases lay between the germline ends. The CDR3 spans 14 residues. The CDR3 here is CASSLSGHGNTIYF. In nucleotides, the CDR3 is TGTGCCAGCAGTTTATCGGGCCACGGAAACACCATATATTTT.

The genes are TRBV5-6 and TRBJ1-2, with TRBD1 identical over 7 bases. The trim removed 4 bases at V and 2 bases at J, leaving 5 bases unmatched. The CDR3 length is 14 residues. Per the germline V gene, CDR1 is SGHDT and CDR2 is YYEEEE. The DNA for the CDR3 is TGTGCCAGCAGCAGATCGGGACAGAACTATGGCTACACCTTC. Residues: CASSRSGQNYGYTF.

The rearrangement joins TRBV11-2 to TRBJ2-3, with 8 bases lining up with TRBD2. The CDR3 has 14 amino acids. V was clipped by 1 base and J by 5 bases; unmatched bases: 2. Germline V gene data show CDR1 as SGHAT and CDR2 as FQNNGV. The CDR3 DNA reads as TGTGCCAGCAGCTTAGCGGGGGGGCAAGATACGCAGTATTTT. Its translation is CASSLAGGQDTQYF. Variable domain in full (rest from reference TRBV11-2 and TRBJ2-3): EAGVAQSPRYKIIEKRQSVAFWCNPISGHATLYWYQQILGQGPKLLIQFQNNGVVDDSQLPKDRFSAERLKGVDSTLKIQPAKLEDSAVYLCASSLAGGQDTQYFGPGTRLTVL.

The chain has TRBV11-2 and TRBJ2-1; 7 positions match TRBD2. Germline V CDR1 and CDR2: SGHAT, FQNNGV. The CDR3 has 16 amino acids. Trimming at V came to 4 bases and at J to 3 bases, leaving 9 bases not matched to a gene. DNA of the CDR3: TGTGCCAGCAGCTCCCCTCGGGGGGAACTCTACAATGAGCAGTTCTTC. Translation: CASSSPRGELYNEQFF.

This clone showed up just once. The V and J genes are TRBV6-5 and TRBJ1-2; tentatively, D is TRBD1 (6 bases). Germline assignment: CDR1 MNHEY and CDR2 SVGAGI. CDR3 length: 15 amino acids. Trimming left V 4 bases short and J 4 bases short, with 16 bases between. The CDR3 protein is CASSLTLTGSYGYTF. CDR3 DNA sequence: TGTGCCAGCAGTTTGACTCTGACAGGTAGCTATGGCTACACCTTC.

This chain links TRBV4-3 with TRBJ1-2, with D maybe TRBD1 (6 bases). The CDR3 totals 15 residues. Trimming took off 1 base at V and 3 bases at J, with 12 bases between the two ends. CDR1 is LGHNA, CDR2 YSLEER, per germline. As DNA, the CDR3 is TGCGCCAGCAGCCAAGTTCTGGGGGCCGACTATGGCTACACCTTC. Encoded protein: CASSQVLGADYGYTF.

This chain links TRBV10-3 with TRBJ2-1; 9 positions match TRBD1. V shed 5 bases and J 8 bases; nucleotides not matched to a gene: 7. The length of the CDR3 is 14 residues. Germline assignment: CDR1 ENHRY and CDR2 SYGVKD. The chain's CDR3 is CAISTGTGFYEQFF. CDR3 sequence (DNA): TGTGCCATCAGTACCGGGACAGGGTTTTATGAGCAGTTCTTC.

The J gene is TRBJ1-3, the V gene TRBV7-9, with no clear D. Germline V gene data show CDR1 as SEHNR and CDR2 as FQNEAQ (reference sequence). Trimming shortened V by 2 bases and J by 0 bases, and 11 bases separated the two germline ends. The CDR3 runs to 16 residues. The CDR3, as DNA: TGTGCCAGCAGCTTATATGGGCAGATCTCTGGAAACACCATATATTTT. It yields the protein CASSLYGQISGNTIYF.